The present TCR beta chain was sequenced within a study of blood T cell repertoires in COVID-19. The wider study: Whether acute or convalescent, the COVID-19 samples came from the United States, Italy and Spain. T cells, B-cell-depleted T cells, or PBMCs provided the cDNA or gDNA that served as material.

The CDR3 covers 13 residues. V gave up 4 bases and J gave up 3 bases; unmatched junction bases: 3. CDR1 is SGHDT, CDR2 YYEEEE, per germline. Original processing notes: Reference gene primers were amplified, and this amplification served to estimate nucleated cell counts. The repertoire was sequenced with immunoSEQ multiplex PCR; TCRdb's copy has only in-frame clones and lacks some. V and J calls and clone size come straight from that table; D and trimming were deduced from the DNA. The profile shows 190,000 or so clones, 70% to 90% of them singletons. This TCR was sampled from a man aged 40-49 years with active or convalescent COVID-19. Sequenced: peripheral blood. This rearrangement joins TRBV5-6 to TRBJ1-2; 7 bases are shared with TRBD1. The CDR3 reads CASSATGDYGYTF. CDR3 bases: TGTGCCAGCAGCGCTACAGGGGACTATGGCTACACCTTC.